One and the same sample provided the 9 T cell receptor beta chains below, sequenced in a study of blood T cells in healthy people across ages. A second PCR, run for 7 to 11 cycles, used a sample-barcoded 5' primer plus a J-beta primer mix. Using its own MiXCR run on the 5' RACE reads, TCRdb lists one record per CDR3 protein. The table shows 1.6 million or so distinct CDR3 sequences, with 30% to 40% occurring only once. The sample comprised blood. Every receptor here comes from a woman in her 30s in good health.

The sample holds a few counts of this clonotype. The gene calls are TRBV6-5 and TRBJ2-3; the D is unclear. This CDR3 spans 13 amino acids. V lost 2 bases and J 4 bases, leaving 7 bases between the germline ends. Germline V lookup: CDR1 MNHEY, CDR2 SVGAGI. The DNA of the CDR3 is TGTGCCAGCAGTTACGAGAGGTCAGATACGCAGTATTTT. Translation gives CASSYERSDTQYF.

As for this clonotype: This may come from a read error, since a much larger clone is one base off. The CDR3 region is CSVRTPYEQYF. The CDR3 coding sequence is TGCAGCGTCCGAACGCCCTACGAGCAGTACTTC. The rearrangement links TRBV29-1 to TRBJ2-7; D remains ambiguous. The CDR3 has 11 amino acids. V gave up 6 bases and J gave up 2 bases, with 8 bases separating them. Per the germline V gene, CDR1 is SQVTM and CDR2 is ANQGSEA.

The CDR3 region is CASSWTSAYEQYF. The CDR3 DNA is TGCGCCAGCAGCTGGACTAGCGCCTACGAGCAGTACTTC. This chain links TRBV5-1 with TRBJ2-7; 9 bases line up with TRBD2. The CDR3 extends over 13 amino acids. J was trimmed by 2 bases and V by 3 bases; bases with no gene match: 0. The germline CDR1 and CDR2 sequences are SGHRS and YFSETQ.

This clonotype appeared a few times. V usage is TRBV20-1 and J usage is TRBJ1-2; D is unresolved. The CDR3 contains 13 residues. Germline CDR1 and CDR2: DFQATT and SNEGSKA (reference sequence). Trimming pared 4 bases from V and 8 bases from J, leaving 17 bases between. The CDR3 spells CSATRDGGDGYTF. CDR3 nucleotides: TGCAGTGCTACCCGGGATGGAGGAGACGGCTACACCTTC.

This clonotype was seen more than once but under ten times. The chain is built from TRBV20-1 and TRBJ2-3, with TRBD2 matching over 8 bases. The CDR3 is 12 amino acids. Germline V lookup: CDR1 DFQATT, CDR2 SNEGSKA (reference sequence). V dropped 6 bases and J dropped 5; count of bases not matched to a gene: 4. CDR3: CSATAGEDTQYF. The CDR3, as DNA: TGCAGTGCCACAGCGGGGGAAGATACGCAGTATTTT.

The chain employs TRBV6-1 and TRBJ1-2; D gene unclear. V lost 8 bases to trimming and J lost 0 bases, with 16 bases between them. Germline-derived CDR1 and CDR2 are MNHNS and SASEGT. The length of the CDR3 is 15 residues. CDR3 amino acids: CASGRAGGANYGYTF. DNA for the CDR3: TGTGCCAGCGGGAGGGCAGGAGGAGCTAACTATGGCTACACCTTC.

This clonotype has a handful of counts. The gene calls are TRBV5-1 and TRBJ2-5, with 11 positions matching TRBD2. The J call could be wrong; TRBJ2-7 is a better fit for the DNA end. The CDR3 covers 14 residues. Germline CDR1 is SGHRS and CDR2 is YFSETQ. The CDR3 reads CASTNGLAGHEQYF. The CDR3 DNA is TGCGCCAGCACTAACGGACTAGCGGGCCACGAGCAGTACTTC.

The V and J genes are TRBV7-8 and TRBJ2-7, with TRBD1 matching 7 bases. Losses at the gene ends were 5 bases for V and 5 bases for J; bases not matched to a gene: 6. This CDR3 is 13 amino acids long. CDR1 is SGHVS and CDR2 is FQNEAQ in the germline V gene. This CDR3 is CASSGDRAHEQYF. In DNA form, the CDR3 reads TGTGCCAGCAGCGGAGACAGGGCCCACGAGCAGTACTTC.

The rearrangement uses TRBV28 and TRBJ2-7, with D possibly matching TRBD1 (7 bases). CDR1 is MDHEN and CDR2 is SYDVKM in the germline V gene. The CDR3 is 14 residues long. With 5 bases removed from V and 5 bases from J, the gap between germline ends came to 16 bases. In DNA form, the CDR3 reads TGTGCCAGCAGTCATCAGGGGGGTGTCCACGAGCAGTACTTC. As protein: CASSHQGGVHEQYF.